The 15 T cell receptor beta chains below were found in one sample sequenced in a study of early T cells in non-severe SARS-CoV-2 infection. TCRdb ran MiXCR on the 5' RACE reads and lists one entry per CDR3 protein. The sample records fewer than 65,000 distinct CDR3 sequences, around 7.7% being singletons. Sequenced here: whole blood, sampled at baseline. These receptors were obtained from an adult who was a healthcare worker with PCR-confirmed SARS-CoV-2 infection or an uninfected control (not recorded which).

V and J are TRBV7-8 and TRBJ2-1; a possible D gene is TRBD2 (7 bases). The germline V gene encodes CDR1 SGHVS and CDR2 FQNEAQ. V lost 5 bases to trimming and J lost 7 bases, with 18 bases between them. This CDR3 comprises 15 residues. CDR3 sequence (DNA): TGTGCCAGCAGCACTTTCTCAGGGGAGGGGAATGAGCAGTTCTTC. It encodes CASSTFSGEGNEQFF.

Concerning this clonotype itself: A read error is possible here, since a much larger clone lies one base away. The chain carries TRBV2 and TRBJ2-5, with D perhaps matching TRBD1 or TRBD2 (5 bases each). The CDR3 length is 12 residues. Looked up from germline, CDR1 is SNHLY and CDR2 is FYNNEI. CDR3 sequence (DNA): TGTGCCAGCAGTGGCGAAGCTGGGACCCGGTACTTC. Its translation: CASSGEAGTRYF.

Many counts were recorded for this clonotype. This chain links TRBV14 with TRBJ2-1; no definite D call. In germline, CDR1 is SGHDN, CDR2 FVKESK. The ends were cut back, 3 bases at V and 4 bases at J, with 10 bases in the middle. The CDR3 covers 14 residues. The CDR3 loop is CASSQRLFYNEQFF. The CDR3 bases are TGTGCCAGCAGCCAGCGTCTCTTTTACAATGAGCAGTTCTTC.

This clonotype showed up just a few times. J is TRBJ2-5 and V is TRBV11-2; D unresolved. This CDR3 is 14 amino acids long. V was shortened by 0 bases and J by 5 bases, with 10 bases between the two germline ends. The germline gives CDR1 SGHAT, CDR2 FQNNGV. Written as DNA, the CDR3 is TGTGCCAGCAGCTTAGAACGTCAGAGCGAGACCCAGTACTTC. Its protein product is CASSLERQSETQYF. The full variable domain, rest sourced from reference TRBV11-2 and TRBJ2-5, is EAGVAQSPRYKIIEKRQSVAFWCNPISGHATLYWYQQILGQGPKLLIQFQNNGVVDDSQLPKDRFSAERLKGVDSTLKIQPAKLEDSAVYLCASSLERQSETQYFGPGTRLLVL.

This clonotype was found a few times. The chain joins TRBV7-8 to TRBJ2-1; D not resolved. From germline, CDR1 is SGHVS and CDR2 FQNEAQ. Trimming took 1 base from V and 8 from J, leaving 15 bases between them. The CDR3 sequence is 15 residues long. The CDR3 protein is CASSLGPGQLHEQFF. CDR3 DNA: TGTGCCAGCAGCTTAGGCCCCGGGCAACTCCATGAGCAGTTCTTC.

This clonotype was observed at least ten times. This chain joins TRBV5-1 and TRBJ2-1; possible D gene TRBD2, 5 bases. The CDR3 runs 16 residues. V was pared by 1 base and J by 4 bases, with 15 bases between. CDR1 is SGHRS, CDR2 YFSETQ, per germline. The CDR3 here is CASSLTVGAPYNEQFF. The CDR3 region has the DNA TGCGCCAGCAGCTTGACGGTGGGAGCCCCGTACAATGAGCAGTTCTTC. Based on the CDR3 plus reference TRBV5-1 and TRBJ2-1, the full variable domain is KAGVTQTPRYLIKTRGQQVTLSCSPISGHRSVSWYQQTPGQGLQFLFEYFSETQRNKGNFPGRFSGRQFSNSRSEMNVSTLELGDSALYLCASSLTVGAPYNEQFFGPGTRLTVL.

The V and J genes are TRBV18 and TRBJ2-1, with D unclear. CDR1 is KGHSH, CDR2 LQKENI, per germline. CDR3 length equals 15 residues. Trimming removed 1 base from V and 6 bases from J, with 13 bases in between. The DNA of the CDR3 is TGTGCCAGCTCACCACAAAGGCAGTTTGGCAATGAGCAGTTCTTC. It is translated as CASSPQRQFGNEQFF.

On this clonotype itself: The CDR3 carries no conserved terminal phenylalanine or tryptophan, so it likely arises from a read error. This chain joins TRBV7-8 and TRBJ1-4; D unresolved. Looked up from germline, CDR1 is SGHVS and CDR2 is FQNEAQ. The germline V and J ends were trimmed by 2 bases and 7 bases, with 5 bases remaining between them. This CDR3 comprises 12 residues. DNA for the CDR3: TGTGCCAGCAGCTTACGGGGTGAAAAACTGTTTTAT. This translates into CASSLRGEKLFY.

This clonotype was picked up a small number of times. The rearrangement joins TRBV20-1 to TRBJ2-1; 13 bases are shared with TRBD2. J lost 0 bases, V lost 7 bases, and 3 bases had no gene match. The CDR3 runs to 15 residues. Germline V gene sequence: CDR1 DFQATT, CDR2 SNEGSKA (reference sequence). CDR3: CSGTSGSTSYNEQFF. CDR3 bases: TGCAGTGGGACTAGCGGGAGCACCTCCTACAATGAGCAGTTCTTC.

The chain recombines TRBV19 with TRBJ2-5; possibly TRBD2 for D (5 bases). CDR1 and CDR2 (germline): LNHDA, SQIVND (reference sequence). Trimming removed 5 bases at V and 5 bases at J, with 12 bases between. This CDR3 has 13 residues. CDR3: CASSPGIMETQYF. DNA for the CDR3: TGTGCCAGTAGTCCCGGGATTATGGAGACCCAGTACTTC.

This clonotype was seen repeatedly, ten times or more. CDR3 DNA: TGTGCCAGCAGACAGGGTTGGTACGAGCAGTACTTC. Protein product: CASRQGWYEQYF. The chain has TRBV6-4 and TRBJ2-7; D perhaps matches TRBD1 (6 bases). CDR1 MRHNA and CDR2 SNTAGT come from the germline V gene. The V end lost 6 bases, the J end lost 4 bases, and 10 bases lay between the germline ends. This CDR3 spans 12 amino acids.

This clonotype was detected a few times. The genes are TRBV4-2 and TRBJ2-7; TRBD1 matches at 10 bases. V trimming: 3 bases; J trimming: 7 bases; junction bases outside the gene matches: 12. There are 16 residues in the CDR3. From germline, CDR1 is LGHNA and CDR2 YNFKEQ. The CDR3 DNA is TGTGCCAGCAGCCAGGGGAGAGGACAGGGGGTCGAGGAGCAGTACTTC. Amino acids: CASSQGRGQGVEEQYF.

This clonotype was counted ten times or more. J is TRBJ2-1 and V is TRBV5-1, with 7 bases that match TRBD2. The J segment lost 9 bases and the V segment lost 4 bases, leaving 16 bases of the junction unmatched. The CDR3 extends over 16 amino acids. Looked up from germline, CDR1 is SGHRS and CDR2 is YFSETQ. The CDR3 DNA reads as TGCGCCAGCAGCCCGGAGTCTAGCGGCCGAAACAGTGAGCAGTTCTTC. Translation: CASSPESSGRNSEQFF.

This chain uses TRBV5-6 with TRBJ2-1, with D hard to call. The V gene's germline CDR1 is SGHDT and CDR2 YYEEEE. The CDR3 sequence is 14 residues long. Trimming shortened V by 4 bases and J by 4 bases, and 12 bases separated the two germline ends. The DNA of the CDR3 is TGTGCCAGCAGCGAAACCCGGCGATACAATGAGCAGTTCTTC. This translates into CASSETRRYNEQFF.

The sample holds many counts of this clonotype. The chain couples TRBV18 to TRBJ2-7, with a possible D match to TRBD2 (7 bases). The V gene lost 5 bases and the J gene lost 2 bases, with 16 bases spanning the gap. The germline V gene encodes CDR1 KGHSH and CDR2 LQKENI. This CDR3 is 15 amino acids long. The CDR3 loop is CASSSGGRGTYEQYF. CDR3 nucleotides: TGTGCCAGCTCATCCGGGGGGCGGGGGACCTACGAGCAGTACTTC.